This passage covers 7 T cell receptor beta chains from one sample sequenced in a study of OX40 agonist ivuxolimab in advanced cancers. Clones were sequenced by immunoSEQ multiplex PCR, and TCRdb holds only the in-frame ones, with some missing. The profile shows tens of thousands of clones, about 85% of them singletons. The sequences come from CD4+ or CD8+ T cells sorted from blood, collected in a trial of the OX40 agonist ivuxolimab. The receptors were gathered from an adult with an advanced solid tumor such as melanoma, head and neck, liver or kidney cancer.

The chain links TRBV4-3 to TRBJ2-2; D is unresolved. The V and J ends lost 4 bases and 2 bases respectively, with 8 bases between them. CDR3 length: 14 amino acids. Per germline, CDR1 LGHNA and CDR2 YSLEER. In nucleotides, the CDR3 is TGCGCCAGCAGCCGACATAGAAACACCGGGGAGCTGTTTTTT. This sequence encodes CASSRHRNTGELFF.

The chain has TRBV4-3 and TRBJ2-3, with 9 bases matching TRBD1. Germline V CDR1 and CDR2: LGHNA, YSLEER. This CDR3 is 16 amino acids long. Trimming removed 0 bases from V and 3 bases from J; junction bases left unmatched: 4. CDR3 sequence (DNA): TGCGCCAGCAGCCAAGAGGACAGGGGTGGGACAGATACGCAGTATTTT. This sequence encodes CASSQEDRGGTDTQYF.

This clone has just a few counts. This rearrangement joins TRBV30 to TRBJ2-1, with TRBD1 identical over 7 bases. With V trimmed by 2 bases and J by 8 bases, 3 bases remained unmatched. Germline CDR1 and CDR2: GTSNPN and SVGIG (reference sequence). CDR3 size: 12 residues. This CDR3 is CAWSTQGYEQFF. CDR3 nucleotide sequence: TGTGCCTGGAGTACACAGGGGTATGAGCAGTTCTTC.

The gene calls are TRBV2 and TRBJ1-2, with TRBD1 as a possible D gene (6 bases). The V gene's germline CDR1 is SNHLY and CDR2 FYNNEI. The V gene lost 4 bases and the J gene lost 4 bases, with 10 bases spanning the gap. The CDR3 consists of 13 residues. The CDR3 nucleotides read TGTGCCAGCAGTGCGGACAGACTCTATGGCTACACCTTC. This encodes CASSADRLYGYTF.

This chain links TRBV6-5 with TRBJ1-6, with TRBD1 identical over 7 bases. This CDR3 comprises 15 residues. Germline V gene sequence: CDR1 MNHEY, CDR2 SVGAGI. V shed 7 bases and J 7 bases; nucleotides not matched to a gene: 10. The DNA of the CDR3 is TGTGCCAGCACCCTAAACAGGGGAGGCAATTCACCCCTCCACTTT. As protein: CASTLNRGGNSPLHF.

The J gene is TRBJ1-1, the V gene TRBV25-1; unclear D gene. Germline loops: CDR1 MGHDK, CDR2 SYGVNS. This CDR3 spans 12 amino acids. Trimming pared 6 bases from V and 1 base from J, leaving 6 bases between. CDR3 amino acids: CASRSGNTEAFF. The DNA for the CDR3 is TGTGCCAGCAGATCGGGGAACACTGAAGCTTTCTTT.

The count of this clone is one. The chain has TRBV7-6 and TRBJ2-5; either TRBD1 or TRBD2 may fit D (5 bases each). V dropped 8 bases and J dropped 5 bases, with 18 bases sitting between them. Looked up from germline, CDR1 is SGHVS and CDR2 is FNYEAQ. CDR3 size: 14 residues. The CDR3 sequence is CASSTTGARETQYF. The CDR3 coding sequence is TGTGCCAGCTCTACGACCGGGGCGAGGGAGACCCAGTACTTC.